The rows below give T cell receptor beta chains drawn from one sample of a study of post-analysis software for immune sequencing data. TCRdb called the PCR reads again in MiXCR, with one record for every CDR3 protein. The table shows about 260,000 distinct CDR3 sequences, with less than 40% occurring only once. The specimen sequenced was blood. The receptor set was obtained from a girl under 18 with multiple sclerosis. CDR3s include the opening cysteine and the closing phenylalanine or tryptophan. A D gene is named only where the DNA matches it firmly. The size of a clone is reported for some rows only, either as once, few or many, or as a class for expanded clones.

TRBJ2-1 TRBV7-9 TRBD1 once CASSPGTGGSNEQFF TGTGCCAGCAGCCCCGGGACAGGGGGTAGCAATGAGCAGTTCTTC
TRBJ1-5 TRBV5-1 - many CASSFGSARNSNQPQHF TGCGCCAGCAGCTTTGGGTCGGCCCGTAATAGCAATCAGCCCCAGCATTTT
TRBJ1-1 TRBV20-1 TRBD1 - CSARAEDRGRLNTEAFF TGCAGTGCTAGAGCGGAGGACAGGGGGCGCCTGAACACTGAAGCTTTCTTT
TRBJ2-3 TRBV6-2/TRBV6-3 - many CASSYSPAAQTQYF TGTGCCAGCAGTTACTCACCAGCCGCCCAGACGCAGTATTTT
TRBJ2-7 TRBV7-2 - - CASSLGSSGYPYEQYF TGTGCCAGCAGCTTAGGTTCATCAGGGTACCCCTACGAGCAGTACTTC
TRBJ2-5 TRBV29-1 - few CSRLETQYF TGCAGCCGTTTGGAGACCCAGTACTTC
TRBJ2-1 TRBV14 - many CASSQDPVYNEQFF TGTGCCAGCAGCCAAGATCCAGTTTACAATGAGCAGTTCTTC
TRBJ2-1 TRBV9 - many CASSEQDSPMIISYNEQFF TGTGCCAGCAGCGAACAGGACTCTCCTATGATCATCTCCTACAATGAGCAGTTCTTC
TRBJ2-7 TRBV20-1 TRBD1 - CSARVGGQIIYEQYF TGCAGTGCTAGAGTAGGGGGACAGATTATCTACGAGCAGTACTTC
TRBJ2-1 TRBV20-1 - many CSARGPGGNEQFF TGCAGTGCTAGGGGACCAGGAGGCAATGAGCAGTTCTTC
TRBJ2-7 TRBV9 TRBD1 - CASSVGPGGAGYNEQYF TGTGCCAGCAGCGTAGGCCCAGGGGGCGCGGGGTACAATGAGCAGTACTTC
TRBJ1-5 TRBV29-1 - many CSVPGDNQPQHF TGCAGCGTCCCAGGGGACAATCAGCCCCAGCATTTT
TRBJ2-5 TRBV20-1 - many CSAGRGQETQYF TGCAGTGCGGGCCGGGGCCAAGAGACCCAGTACTTC
TRBJ2-7 TRBV14 - - CASSHFYEQYF TGTGCCAGCAGCCACTTCTACGAGCAGTACTTC
TRBJ2-5 TRBV7-2 TRBD2 - CASSLRLGRGRETQYF TGTGCCAGCAGCTTGCGACTAGGGCGGGGGAGGGAGACCCAGTACTTC
TRBJ2-1 TRBV11-2 TRBD2 once CASRCIAGGPCNEQFF TGTGCCAGCAGGTGCATAGCGGGAGGGCCTTGCAATGAGCAGTTCTTC
TRBJ1-1 TRBV12-3/TRBV12-4 - many CASSLGKNTEAFF TGTGCCAGCAGTTTAGGCAAGAACACTGAAGCTTTCTTT
TRBJ2-3 TRBV4-1 TRBD2 - CASSQVEGDMTSGYTDTQYF TGCGCCAGCAGCCAAGTTGAGGGGGATATGACTAGCGGATACACAGATACGCAGTATTTT
TRBJ2-3 TRBV20-1 TRBD2 many CSARNRFGLAGVGTDTQYF TGCAGTGCTAGAAATCGGTTTGGCCTAGCGGGGGTAGGGACAGATACGCAGTATTTT
TRBJ2-5 TRBV29-1 - - CSVREAGETQYF TGCAGCGTGAGGGAGGCGGGAGAGACCCAGTACTTC
TRBJ1-1 TRBV5-1 - once CASSLQPGNTEAFF TGCGCCAGCAGCTTGCAACCCGGGAACACTGAAGCTTTCTTT
TRBJ2-3 TRBV3-1 - - CASSQEAGLSTDTQCF TGTGCCAGCAGCCAAGAAGCGGGTCTAAGCACAGATACGCAGTGTTTT
TRBJ1-2 TRBV29-1 - few CSAPSNGGYTF TGCAGCGCCCCGTCGAACGGCGGCTACACCTTC
TRBJ2-5 TRBV6-6 - many CASSYPETRETQYF TGTGCCAGCAGTTATCCGGAAACGAGGGAGACCCAGTACTTC
TRBJ1-5 TRBV6-1 - - CASRGWGLSNQPQHF TGTGCCAGCAGGGGTTGGGGGCTGAGCAATCAGCCCCAGCATTTT
TRBJ1-5 TRBV7-9 - many CASSLDIQPQHF TGTGCCAGCAGCTTGGATATTCAGCCCCAGCATTTT
TRBJ2-7 TRBV20-1 - - CSIQPRPYEQYF TGCAGTATCCAGCCCAGACCCTACGAGCAGTACTTC
TRBJ2-1 TRBV2 - many CASSVQGVGEQFF TGTGCCAGCAGCGTCCAGGGAGTAGGGGAGCAGTTCTTC
TRBJ2-5 TRBV24-1 - - CATSDSEGQETQYF TGTGCCACCAGTGATTCTGAGGGCCAAGAGACCCAGTACTTC
TRBJ1-5 TRBV11-1 TRBD1 many CASSLGTGGVQPQHF TGTGCCAGCAGCCTCGGGACAGGGGGAGTTCAGCCCCAGCATTTT
TRBJ2-5 TRBV7-9 TRBD2 many CASSLARLAAQETQYF TGTGCCAGCAGCTTAGCGCGGCTAGCGGCCCAAGAGACCCAGTACTTC
TRBJ2-7 TRBV5-1 - - CASSLVSRDEQYF TGCGCCAGCAGCTTGGTATCCAGGGACGAGCAGTACTTC
TRBJ2-7 TRBV20-1 TRBD2 - CSARAIAGGYEQYF TGCAGTGCTAGAGCGATCGCGGGAGGCTACGAGCAGTACTTC
TRBJ2-7 TRBV7-6 TRBD1 once CASSVGQGSYEQYF TGTGCCAGCAGCGTGGGACAGGGCTCCTACGAGCAGTACTTC